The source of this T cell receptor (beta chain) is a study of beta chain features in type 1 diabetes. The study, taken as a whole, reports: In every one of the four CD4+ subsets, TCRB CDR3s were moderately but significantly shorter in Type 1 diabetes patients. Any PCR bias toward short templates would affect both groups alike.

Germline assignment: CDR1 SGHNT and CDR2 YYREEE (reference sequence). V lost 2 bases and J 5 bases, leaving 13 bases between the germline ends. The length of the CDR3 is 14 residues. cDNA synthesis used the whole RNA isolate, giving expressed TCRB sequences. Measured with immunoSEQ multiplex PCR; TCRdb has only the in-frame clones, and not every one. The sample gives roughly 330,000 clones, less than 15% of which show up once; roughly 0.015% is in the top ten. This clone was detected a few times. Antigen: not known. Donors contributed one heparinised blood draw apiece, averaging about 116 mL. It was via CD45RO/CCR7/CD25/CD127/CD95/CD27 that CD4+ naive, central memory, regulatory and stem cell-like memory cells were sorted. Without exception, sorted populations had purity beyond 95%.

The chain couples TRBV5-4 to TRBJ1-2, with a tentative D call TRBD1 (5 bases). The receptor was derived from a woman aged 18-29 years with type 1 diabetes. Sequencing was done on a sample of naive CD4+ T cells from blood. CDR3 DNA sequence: TGTGCCAGCAGCTTCCACGGGGGGAATTATGGCTACACCTTC. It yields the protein CASSFHGGNYGYTF.